These 16 T cell receptor beta chains were all obtained from the same sample, sequenced in a study of post-analysis software for immune sequencing data. Study results and limitations: Compared with controls, patients had more of 4 to 6 TRBV segments, including TRBV5-6, TRBV5-1 and TRBV20-1.

What these receptors recognize is not known. cDNA libraries of TCR beta carried unique molecular identifiers. TCRdb ran MiXCR on the PCR reads and lists one entry per CDR3 protein. The data hold roughly 800,000 distinct CDR3 sequences, with about 50% observed a single time. Sequencing was carried out using blood. All receptors come from a girl between 5 and 17 years old with multiple sclerosis.

This clonotype was seen a handful of times. V is TRBV20-1 and J is TRBJ2-5, with a possible D match to TRBD1 (6 bases). The germline CDR1 and CDR2 sequences are DFQATT and SNEGSKA (reference sequence). The CDR3 covers 14 residues. V lost 4 bases and J 7 bases, leaving 19 bases between the germline ends. The CDR3 DNA reads TGCAGTGCTACAAACCGCGGAGTAGGGGGGACCCAGTACTTC. Encoded protein: CSATNRGVGGTQYF.

V gene TRBV15 combines with J gene TRBJ2-7; 7 bases are a match to TRBD1. The V gene end was trimmed by 1 base and the J gene end by 7 bases; junction bases not matched to a gene: 10. Germline V CDR1 and CDR2: LNHNV, YYDKDF (reference sequence). The CDR3 runs 15 residues. The CDR3: CATSRVPRGMGEQYF. DNA for the CDR3: TGTGCCACCAGCAGAGTTCCCAGGGGGATGGGAGAGCAGTACTTC.

This clonotype came up once. The chain couples TRBV28 to TRBJ2-4; D possibly matches TRBD1 or TRBD2 (5 bases each). The CDR3 is made up of 16 amino acids. The V gene lost 5 bases and the J gene lost 6 bases, with 20 bases spanning the gap. Looked up from germline, CDR1 is MDHEN and CDR2 is SYDVKM. The CDR3 nucleotides are TGTGCCAGCAGTCCGGTAGGACTTAAAAGGGGAAACATTCAGTACTTC. It yields the protein CASSPVGLKRGNIQYF.

This clonotype was observed a few times. The V and J genes are TRBV7-2 and TRBJ2-5; D uncertain. The CDR3 totals 13 residues. Trimming removed 2 bases at V and 2 bases at J, with 6 bases between. Per germline, CDR1 SGHTA and CDR2 FQGNSA. The CDR3 sequence: CASSLPQQETQYF. DNA of the CDR3: TGTGCCAGCAGCTTACCACAGCAAGAGACCCAGTACTTC. Combining the CDR3 with reference TRBV7-2 and TRBJ2-5 gives the whole variable domain GAGVSQSPSNKVTEKGKDVELRCDPISGHTALYWYRQSLGQGLEFLIYFQGNSAPDKSGLPSDRFSAERTGGSVSTLTIQRTQQEDSAVYLCASSLPQQETQYFGPGTRLLVL.

The chain combines TRBV7-8 with TRBJ2-7; D possibly corresponds to TRBD1 (6 bases). This CDR3 comprises 19 residues. Germline V CDR1 and CDR2: SGHVS, FQNEAQ. Trimming took 7 bases from V and 7 from J, leaving 35 bases between them. The CDR3 is CASTVPSQGHTIPFWEQYF. The CDR3 DNA reads as TGTGCCAGCACCGTTCCTTCGCAGGGACATACAATTCCCTTTTGGGAGCAGTACTTC.

The chain has TRBV11-2 and TRBJ2-7; D is perhaps TRBD1 (5 bases). The CDR3 contains 17 residues. Germline CDR1 reads SGHAT; CDR2 reads FQNNGV. Trimming removed 0 bases at V and 0 bases at J, with 15 bases between. CDR3 in amino acids: CASSLDWAGQGSYEQYF. In DNA, the CDR3 is TGTGCCAGCAGCTTAGATTGGGCAGGGCAGGGCTCCTACGAGCAGTACTTC.

The V call is TRBV5-6, the J call TRBJ2-3; D is ambiguous. V was trimmed by 1 base and J by 2 bases, leaving 8 bases between them. This CDR3 comprises 14 residues. Germline loops: CDR1 SGHDT, CDR2 YYEEEE. The CDR3 is CASSLKIDTDTQYF. CDR3 DNA: TGTGCCAGCAGCTTGAAAATCGACACAGATACGCAGTATTTT.

This clonotype was counted a few times. The V gene is TRBV27, the J gene TRBJ2-2; a weak D match, TRBD1 (7 bases). V dropped 4 bases and J dropped 5 bases, with 14 bases sitting between them. Germline CDR1 and CDR2: MNHEY and SMNVEV (reference sequence). The CDR3 extends over 15 amino acids. The CDR3 DNA is TGTGCCAGCAGTTCCCGACAGGGAGGAACCGGGGAGCTGTTTTTT. This translates into CASSSRQGGTGELFF.

The genes are TRBV5-1 and TRBJ1-2; D gene uncertain. The germline V and J ends were trimmed by 0 bases and 7 bases, with 13 bases remaining between them. CDR3 length: 14 amino acids. Per germline, CDR1 SGHRS and CDR2 YFSETQ. The CDR3 sequence is CASSLGTGSGGYTF. CDR3 sequence (DNA): TGCGCCAGCAGCTTGGGGACGGGAAGCGGTGGCTACACCTTC.

V gene TRBV6-1 combines with J gene TRBJ2-5; 15 bases match TRBD2. V gave up 6 bases and J gave up 5 bases; unmatched junction bases: 16. CDR1 is MNHNS, CDR2 SASEGT, per germline. The CDR3 is 19 residues long. CDR3 in amino acids: CASSPRGLAGGMYTETQYF. The CDR3 bases are TGTGCCAGCAGCCCGAGGGGACTAGCGGGGGGAATGTATACGGAGACCCAGTACTTC.

This clonotype has just a few counts. CDR3 region: CASSRNRDRTHEQYF. DNA of the CDR3: TGTGCCAGCAGCCGGAACCGGGACAGGACTCACGAGCAGTACTTC. The chain combines TRBV5-5 with TRBJ2-7; TRBD1 aligns across 8 bases. V gave up 4 bases and J gave up 5 bases; unmatched junction bases: 11. The CDR3 covers 15 residues. CDR1 is SGHKS, CDR2 YYEKEE, per germline (reference sequence).

The chain recombines TRBV12-3 or TRBV12-4 with TRBJ2-7, with D perhaps matching TRBD1 (6 bases). The V and J ends lost 5 bases and 0 bases respectively, with 20 bases between them. The CDR3 consists of 17 residues. In DNA, the CDR3 is TGTGCCAGCAGTGACCTCAAACAGGGTCCCCGCTCCTACGAGCAGTACTTC. Translated, it gives CASSDLKQGPRSYEQYF.

This clonotype was counted only a few times. V gene TRBV29-1 combines with J gene TRBJ1-2; no clear D. Trimming removed 7 bases from V and 3 bases from J, with 12 bases in between. Germline CDR1 and CDR2: SQVTM and ANQGSEA. CDR3 length equals 12 residues. CDR3 protein: CSALGKYYGYTF. The DNA of the CDR3 is TGCAGCGCCCTGGGGAAATACTATGGCTACACCTTC.

The V and J genes are TRBV20-1 and TRBJ2-4; 10 positions agree with TRBD1. V shed 4 bases and J 4 bases; nucleotides not matched to a gene: 10. Germline V gives CDR1 DFQATT, CDR2 SNEGSKA (reference sequence). The CDR3 sequence is 16 residues long. The CDR3 DNA follows: TGCAGTGCTATCCGGGACAGGGGTTTGGCTAAAAACATTCAGTACTTC. This encodes CSAIRDRGLAKNIQYF.

Note on this clonotype: Since the CDR3 does not end with the conserved phenylalanine or tryptophan, this likely comes from a read error. The chain recombines TRBV20-1 with TRBJ2-4, with TRBD1 matching 12 bases. Matching the DNA end better, TRBJ2-7 makes the J call doubtful. Germline values: CDR1 DFQATT, CDR2 SNEGSKA (reference sequence). The CDR3 spans 14 residues. The CDR3 here is CSAHGDRGQYEQYC. The CDR3 DNA is TGCAGTGCCCACGGGGACAGGGGGCAGTACGAGCAGTACTGC.

The chain carries TRBV20-1 and TRBJ2-3, with D uncertain. CDR3 length: 17 amino acids. Germline V gene sequence: CDR1 DFQATT, CDR2 SNEGSKA (reference sequence). Between the trimmed V and J ends, which lost 0 bases and 6 bases, there was a span of 22 bases. CDR3 sequence: CSARDSRASYGRDTQYF. In DNA, the CDR3 is TGCAGTGCTAGAGATTCCCGGGCCTCCTACGGAAGGGATACGCAGTATTTT.